These 9 T cell receptor beta chains came from one sample sequenced in a study of identical twins. One entry per CDR3 protein results from TCRdb running MiXCR on the 5' RACE reads. The sample has under 350,000 distinct CDR3 sequences, roughly 9% seen once; the top ten hold around 7.1%. These data also formed part of another study, on yellow fever vaccine responses in identical twins.

Sequenced sample: CD8+ T cells sorted from blood. These receptor sequences come from a woman younger than 30 in good health.

This clonotype was counted at least ten times. The chain carries TRBV5-1 and TRBJ2-7; 10 bases are a match to TRBD2. CDR3 length: 15 residues. Germline trimming cut 5 bases from V and 3 bases from J; bases unmatched to any gene: 8. Per germline, CDR1 SGHRS and CDR2 YFSETQ. This chain's CDR3 is CASSDWLAGDYEQYF. The CDR3 DNA is TGCGCCAGCAGTGATTGGCTAGCGGGAGACTACGAGCAGTACTTC. The whole variable domain, remainder taken from reference TRBV5-1 and TRBJ2-7, is KAGVTQTPRYLIKTRGQQVTLSCSPISGHRSVSWYQQTPGQGLQFLFEYFSETQRNKGNFPGRFSGRQFSNSRSEMNVSTLELGDSALYLCASSDWLAGDYEQYFGPGTRLTVT.

This clonotype was seen more than once but under ten times. V is TRBV12-3 or TRBV12-4 and J is TRBJ2-4; D is ambiguous. V was clipped by 4 bases and J by 8 bases, with 24 bases between them. CDR3 length: 17 amino acids. CDR3 in amino acids: CASSSLPRRKPDDIQYF. Written as DNA, the CDR3 is TGTGCCAGCAGTTCCCTCCCGCGAAGAAAGCCAGACGACATTCAGTACTTC.

The rearrangement joins TRBV5-4 to TRBJ2-7; no definite D call. With 4 bases removed from V and 5 bases from J, the gap between germline ends came to 19 bases. The CDR3 extends over 15 amino acids. From germline, CDR1 is SGHNT and CDR2 YYREEE (reference sequence). CDR3 residues: CASSELIGGAHEQYF. For the CDR3, the DNA is TGTGCCAGCAGCGAGCTCATCGGCGGTGCACACGAGCAGTACTTC.

This clonotype was recorded many times. V usage is TRBV12-3 or TRBV12-4 and J usage is TRBJ1-1; no firm D call. Trimming cost V 0 bases and J 6 bases, with 2 bases left between them. CDR3 length equals 11 residues. In DNA form, the CDR3 reads TGTGCCAGCAGTTTAGCATCTGAAGCTTTCTTT. Amino acid sequence: CASSLASEAFF.

This clonotype appeared many times. This rearrangement joins TRBV4-1 to TRBJ2-2, with a possible D match to TRBD2 (6 bases). The CDR3 is made up of 16 amino acids. Trimming took off 1 base at V and 4 bases at J, with 13 bases between the two ends. Germline CDR1 MGHRA, CDR2 YSYEKL. CDR3 bases: TGCGCCAGCAGCCAAGTTGGCGGGGTAATCACCGGGGAGCTGTTTTTT. It is translated as CASSQVGGVITGELFF.

In this sample, this clonotype turned up many times. J is TRBJ1-4 and V is TRBV24-1; unclear D gene. The germline CDR1 and CDR2 sequences are KGHDR and SFDVKD. V lost 5 bases to trimming and J lost 0 bases, with 6 bases between them. The CDR3 has 14 residues. The CDR3 sequence is CATSAGATNEKLFF. The CDR3 DNA reads TGTGCCACCAGTGCCGGAGCAACTAATGAAAAACTGTTTTTT.

The CDR3 nucleotides read TGTGCCAGCAGTCACCGGGACAGGTCTATCACCGGGGAGCTGTTTTTT. Residues: CASSHRDRSITGELFF. V and J are TRBV6-5 and TRBJ2-2; 8 nucleotides line up with TRBD1. V lost 5 bases, J lost 4 bases, and 9 bases stayed unmatched. The CDR3 contains 16 residues. CDR1 and CDR2 from the germline V gene are MNHEY and SVGAGI.

This clonotype appeared a few times. The gene calls are TRBV11-2 and TRBJ1-1, with D maybe TRBD1 (6 bases). CDR3 length: 20 residues. V shed 5 bases and J shed 3 bases, with 31 bases lying between them. Germline values: CDR1 SGHAT, CDR2 FQNNGV. CDR3 in amino acids: CASSLGGAWDYSGIYTEAFF. CDR3 DNA: TGTGCCAGCAGCCTAGGGGGGGCTTGGGACTATAGTGGGATATACACTGAAGCTTTCTTT.

This clonotype came up many times. V gene TRBV9 combines with J gene TRBJ2-1; D possibly matches TRBD1 or TRBD2 (6 bases each). The CDR3 loop spans 18 amino acids. Germline assignment: CDR1 SGDLS and CDR2 YYNGEE. V was pared by 4 bases and J by 4 bases, with 24 bases between. CDR3 in DNA: TGTGCCAGCAGCCCCACAGGGAGGAGGCCAGGAGATTACAATGAGCAGTTCTTC. Protein product: CASSPTGRRPGDYNEQFF.